This TCR beta chain was observed in a study of blood T cells in healthy people across ages. Points from the study as a whole: Age showed a roughly linear inverse relationship with TCR beta diversity per million T cells. More naive CD4+ cells and higher diversity were found in long-lived than in aged donors.

The CDR3 is made up of 15 amino acids. V shed 6 bases, J shed 4 bases, and the junction held 8 bases outside the gene matches. The germline CDR1 and CDR2 sequences are MDHEN and SYDVKM. On this clonotype itself: Its antigen is unknown.

Every sample had a minimum of 6.5 million PBMCs isolated. A sample-barcoded 5' primer and a J-beta primer mix were used in a second PCR of about 7 to 12 cycles. Every single cDNA molecule received a tag from a template-switch adaptor with 12 random nucleotides. MiXCR, applied by TCRdb to the 5' RACE reads, yields one record per CDR3 protein. The data show roughly 1.5 million distinct CDR3 sequences, approximately 39% seen once. The TCR originated in a woman younger than 35 in good health. The genes are TRBV28 and TRBJ1-2; 10 nucleotides align to TRBD1. Sequencing was performed on blood. This CDR3 reads CASRGQGVMSYGYTF. The CDR3 bases are TGTGCCAGCAGAGGACAGGGGGTGATGAGCTATGGCTACACCTTC.